The subject of this entry is one T cell receptor (beta chain). Its antigen is not known. This CDR3 is built from 14 residues. Germline values: CDR1 SEHNR, CDR2 FQNEAQ (reference sequence). Trimming removed 6 bases from V and 3 bases from J, with 14 bases in between. This entry belongs to a study of Graves' ophthalmopathy and Graves' hyperthyroidism. General study points: As the model predicted ophthalmopathy progression, it achieved a sensitivity of roughly 69% and a specificity of roughly 73%.

The TCR beta CDR3 regions underwent amplification from RNA transcripts. Investigators did first-round RT-PCR with HTBI primers, then second-round multiplex PCR. TCRdb fed the multiplex PCR reads into MiXCR, producing one record per CDR3 protein. The table lists more than 1,000,000 distinct CDR3 sequences, approximately 35% of them singletons. Newly diagnosed, the hyperthyroidism patients had under 2 months' duration and were aged 18 to 65. The chain uses TRBV7-9 and TRBJ1-1; the D is unclear. Input material: peripheral blood or thyroid tissue (not recorded which). This TCR derives from an adult man with Graves' hyperthyroidism. CDR3 amino acids: CASRPPLGDTEAFF. CDR3 sequence (DNA): TGTGCCAGCAGACCGCCCCTCGGGGACACTGAAGCTTTCTTT. Drawing the rest from reference TRBV7-9 and TRBJ1-1, the complete variable domain is DTGVSQNPRHKITKRGQNVTFRCDPISEHNRLYWYRQTLGQGPEFLTYFQNEAQLEKSRLLSDRFSAERPKGSFSTLEIQRTEQGDSAMYLCASRPPLGDTEAFFGQGTRLTVV.